The clone carrying this T cell receptor beta chain was detected only a few times. The antigen is undetermined. Time point denoted: peripheral blood 6 weeks after treatment start. Metastatic or locally advanced urothelial carcinoma was present in the patients. The V and J ends lost 0 bases and 6 bases respectively, with 17 bases between them. This CDR3 is 15 amino acids long. Germline loops: CDR1 GTSNPN, CDR2 SVGIG (reference sequence). This sample was included in a study of PD-L1 blockade in urothelial cancer. Study-wide results and caveats: Tumor-associated TCR clones expanded more in blood at 3 weeks in patients with durable benefit.

Generated by immunoSEQ multiplex PCR, the TCRdb table keeps only in-frame clones and is missing some. The table records around 48,000 clones, around 88% of them present only once. This receptor was obtained from a man in his sixties with urothelial cancer. The sequencing used PBMCs, collected around atezolizumab (anti-PD-L1) treatment. The V gene is TRBV30, the J gene TRBJ1-1; tentative D call: TRBD1 (5 bases). CDR3 in amino acids: CAWSVVEGRGAEAFF. The CDR3 nucleotides are TGTGCCTGGAGTGTAGTGGAGGGACGGGGCGCTGAAGCTTTCTTT.